The 2 T cell receptor beta chains below all came from one sample that was sequenced in a study of regulatory T cells in long-lasting Graves disease. Arm-PCR of CDR3 regions with iRepertoire HTBI primers generated TCR beta libraries. TCRdb re-called the multiplex PCR reads with MiXCR, one entry per CDR3 protein. The profile shows 350,000 to 500,000 distinct CDR3 sequences, around 23% of them singletons. Time point indicated: persistent/refractory GD, antithyroid drugs over 5 years with positive TRAb. Following extraction of RNA from PBMCs, that RNA was used to make the TCR library. The specimen was peripheral blood mononuclear cells (PBMCs), collected when the disease was refractory, from a patient treated with antithyroid drugs. The receptors stem from a female donor with Graves disease.

The chain combines TRBV7-3 with TRBJ1-1; D is ambiguous. Trimming removed 5 bases from V and 3 bases from J, with 13 bases in between. The CDR3 sequence is 14 residues long. CDR1 and CDR2 from the germline V gene are SGHTA and FQGTGA. The CDR3 coding sequence is TGTGCCAGCAGCCCGACAACGAGGGACACTGAAGCTTTCTTT. It is translated as CASSPTTRDTEAFF.

In its sample, this clonotype was seen many times. The J gene is TRBJ1-1, the V gene TRBV6-1; TRBD1 matches at 8 bases. There are 13 residues in the CDR3. The J segment lost 1 base and the V segment lost 6 bases, leaving 1 base of the junction unmatched. Germline V gives CDR1 MNHNS, CDR2 SASEGT. CDR3 DNA: TGTGCCAGCAGGGACAGGGCGAACACTGAAGCTTTCTTT. Translating gives CASRDRANTEAFF.